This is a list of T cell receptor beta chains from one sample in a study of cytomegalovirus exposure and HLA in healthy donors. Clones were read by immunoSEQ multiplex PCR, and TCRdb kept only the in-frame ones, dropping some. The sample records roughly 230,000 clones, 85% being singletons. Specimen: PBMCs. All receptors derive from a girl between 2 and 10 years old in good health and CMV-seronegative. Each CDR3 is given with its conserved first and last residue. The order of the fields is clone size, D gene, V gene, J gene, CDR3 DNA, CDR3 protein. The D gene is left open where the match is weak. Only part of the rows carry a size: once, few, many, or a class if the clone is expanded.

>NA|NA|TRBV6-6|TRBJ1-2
TGTGCCAGCAGTTACTCGATCTTCGGTTACTATGGCTACACCTTC
CASSYSIFGYYGYTF
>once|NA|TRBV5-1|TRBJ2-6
TGCGCCAGCAGGCCAGACTCTGGGGCCAACGTCCTGACTTTC
CASRPDSGANVLTF
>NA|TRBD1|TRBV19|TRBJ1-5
TGTGCCAGTAGTATAGATGCTGGGACAGGGGTCGTATCGTCGCATTTT
CASSIDAGTGVVSSHF
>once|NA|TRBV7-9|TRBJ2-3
TGTGCCAGCAGCCCCACCCGACAGTGGCCTAGCACAGATACGCAGTATTTT
CASSPTRQWPSTDTQYF
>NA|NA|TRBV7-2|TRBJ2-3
TGTGCCAGCAGCTTAACTAGCCCGGCGCAGTATTTT
CASSLTSPAQYF
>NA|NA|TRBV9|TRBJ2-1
TGTGCCAGCAGCGGCCCGGGTTCCAGCTCCTACAATGAGCAGTTCTTC
CASSGPGSSSYNEQFF
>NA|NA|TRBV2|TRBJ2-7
TGTGCCAGCAGTGTTTACAGCTCCTACGAGCAGTACTTC
CASSVYSSYEQYF
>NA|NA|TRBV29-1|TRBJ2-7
TGCAGCGCCTCACAGGTTTATGGAGCCTACGAGCAGTACTTC
CSASQVYGAYEQYF
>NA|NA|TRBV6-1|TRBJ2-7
TGTGCCAGCAGTGACGGGGGTCCCGAACTCTCCTACGAGCAGTACTTC
CASSDGGPELSYEQYF
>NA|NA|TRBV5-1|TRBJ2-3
TGCGCCAGCAGCTTCCAGGGTGGTACAGATACGCAGTATTTT
CASSFQGGTDTQYF
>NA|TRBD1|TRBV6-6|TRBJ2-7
TGTGCCACCCGGAAGGGACAGGTATCCTACGAGCAGTACTTC
CATRKGQVSYEQYF
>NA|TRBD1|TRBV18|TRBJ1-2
TGTGCCAGCTCACCACGGGACAGCCCCGCCGGAGAGGGCTACACCTTC
CASSPRDSPAGEGYTF
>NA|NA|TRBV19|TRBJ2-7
TGTGCCAGTAGTATCACCGGGGGTAGAGGCGAGCAGTACTTC
CASSITGGRGEQYF
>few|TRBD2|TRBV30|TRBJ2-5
TGTGCCTCGGGACTAGCATACCAAGAGACCCAGTACTTC
CASGLAYQETQYF
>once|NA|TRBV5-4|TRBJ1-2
TGTGCCAGCAGCTTAACCCGAGCTAACTATGGCTACACCTTC
CASSLTRANYGYTF
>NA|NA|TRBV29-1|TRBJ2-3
TGCAGCGTTGTTAGGGACACGGATACGCAGTATTTT
CSVVRDTDTQYF
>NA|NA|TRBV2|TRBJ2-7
TGTGCCAACAAGAGGGGGACGATGGGCTACGAGCAGTACTTC
CANKRGTMGYEQYF
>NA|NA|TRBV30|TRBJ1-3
TGTGCCTGGAGTGAATTCACTAGCTCTGGAAACACCATATATTTT
CAWSEFTSSGNTIYF
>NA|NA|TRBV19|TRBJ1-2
TGTGCCAGTAGCCACCAGCGGTACGCTAACTATGGCTACACCTTC
CASSHQRYANYGYTF
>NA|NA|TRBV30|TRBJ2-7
TGTGCCTCATCGGGCGGGAACTCCTACGAGCAGTACTTC
CASSGGNSYEQYF
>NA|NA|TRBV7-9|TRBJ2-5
TGTGCCAGCAGCTTTCATAACTCGGAGGTCCCAGAGACCCAGTACTTC
CASSFHNSEVPETQYF
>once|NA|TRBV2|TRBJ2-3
TGTGCCAGCAACGACGGAGGCACAGATACGCAGTATTTT
CASNDGGTDTQYF
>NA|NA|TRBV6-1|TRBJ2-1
TGTGCCAGCAGTGAACAGCGGGGACATAACAATGAGCAGTTCTTC
CASSEQRGHNNEQFF
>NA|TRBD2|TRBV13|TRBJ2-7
TGTGCCAGCAGCTTACTAGCGGGGGGCTCCTACGAGCAGTACTTC
CASSLLAGGSYEQYF
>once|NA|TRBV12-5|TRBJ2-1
TGTGCTAGTGCCCTAGCGTGGCCGGGCAATGAGCAGTTCTTC
CASALAWPGNEQFF
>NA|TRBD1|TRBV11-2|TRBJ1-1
TGTGCCAGCAGCTTAACCGGGACAGGGTACCGGGACACTGAAGCTTTCTTT
CASSLTGTGYRDTEAFF
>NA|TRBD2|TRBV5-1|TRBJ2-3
TGCGCCAGCAGCTTGGTCGGACTAGCGGGAGACACAGATACGCAGTATTTT
CASSLVGLAGDTDTQYF
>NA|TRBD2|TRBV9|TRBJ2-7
TGTGCCAGCAGCGTAGACCTAGCGGGAGATTACGAGCAGTACTTC
CASSVDLAGDYEQYF
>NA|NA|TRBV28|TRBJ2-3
TGTGCCAGCAGTTTATTGAGGCAGGGTGTCACAGATACGCAGTATTTT
CASSLLRQGVTDTQYF
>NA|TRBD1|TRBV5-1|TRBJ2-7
TGCGCCAGCAGCCCCCTCTTAGGGGGCGATATCTCCTACGAGCAGTACTTC
CASSPLLGGDISYEQYF
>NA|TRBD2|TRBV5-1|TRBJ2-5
TGCGCCAGCAGCACCGGACTAGTCAGCGTTCAAGAGACCCAGTACTTC
CASSTGLVSVQETQYF
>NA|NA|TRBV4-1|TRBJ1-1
TGCGCCAGCAGTCCAAGGTCGCAGCGGGGTTTTAACACTGAAGCTTTCTTT
CASSPRSQRGFNTEAFF
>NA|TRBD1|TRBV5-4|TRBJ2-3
TGTGCCAGCAGCGTCGACAGGGGGCCCACAGATACGCAGTATTTT
CASSVDRGPTDTQYF
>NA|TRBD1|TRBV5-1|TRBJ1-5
TGCGCCAGCAGCTTGGGGGACAGGTTCCCCAATCAGCCCCAGCATTTT
CASSLGDRFPNQPQHF
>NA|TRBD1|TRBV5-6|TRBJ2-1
TGTGCCAGCAGCTGGGACAGGGGGCGGTTTGGGGATGAGCAGTTCTTC
CASSWDRGRFGDEQFF
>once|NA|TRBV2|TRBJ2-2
TGTGCCAGCAGTGGGCGCGGGACGAACACCGGGGAGCTGTTTTTT
CASSGRGTNTGELFF
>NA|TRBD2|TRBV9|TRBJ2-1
TGTGCCAGCAGCTCTCGAATTGGGGGGGGGTCCTACAATGAGCAGTTCTTC
CASSSRIGGGSYNEQFF
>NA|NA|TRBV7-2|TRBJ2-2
TGTGCCAGCAGCTTTCTAGGGGCAGGGGAGCTGTTTTTT
CASSFLGAGELFF
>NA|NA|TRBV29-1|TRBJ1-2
TGCAGCGCCGCAGGGGAAGGCTTATATGGCTACACCTTC
CSAAGEGLYGYTF
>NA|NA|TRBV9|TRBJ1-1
TGTGCCAGCAGCGTAGGCCCTCTGACAGATAACACTGAAGCTTTCTTT
CASSVGPLTDNTEAFF
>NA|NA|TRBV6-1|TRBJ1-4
TGTGCCAGCAGTGTGTTCGGGGAAAAACTGTTTTTT
CASSVFGEKLFF
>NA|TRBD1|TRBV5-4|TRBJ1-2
TGTGCCAGCAGCAGGGACAGGGGCTATGGCTACACCTTC
CASSRDRGYGYTF
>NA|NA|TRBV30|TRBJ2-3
TGTGCCTGGAGTGTACACCGGGGCACAGATACGCAGTATTTT
CAWSVHRGTDTQYF
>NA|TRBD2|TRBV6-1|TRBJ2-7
TGTGCCAGCAGAGGACTAGTCAGCGAGCAGTACTTC
CASRGLVSEQYF
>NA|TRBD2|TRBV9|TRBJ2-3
TGTGCCAGCAGCGAAACTAGCGAAGTGGCTACAGATACGCAGTATTTT
CASSETSEVATDTQYF
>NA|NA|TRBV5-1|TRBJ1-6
TGCGCCAGCAGCGTACAGGGCCTAGATAATTCACCCCTCCACTTT
CASSVQGLDNSPLHF
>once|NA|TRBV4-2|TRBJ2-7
TGTGCCAGCAGCCTAGGACACTCGGACGAGCAGTACTTC
CASSLGHSDEQYF
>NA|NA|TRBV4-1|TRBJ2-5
TGCGCCAGCAGCCAAGACCGGACTGCCGCCCAGTACTTC
CASSQDRTAAQYF
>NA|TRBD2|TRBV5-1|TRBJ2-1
TGCGCCAGCAGCTTTCCTTTGGCGGGAGGCACCTACAATGAGCAGTTCTTC
CASSFPLAGGTYNEQFF
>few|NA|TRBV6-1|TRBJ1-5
TGTGCCAGCAAGGACAGTCCTATCAGCAATCAGCCCCAGCATTTT
CASKDSPISNQPQHF
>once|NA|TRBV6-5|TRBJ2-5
TGTGCCAGCAGTTACGATAAGCCCCAAGAGACCCAGTACTTC
CASSYDKPQETQYF
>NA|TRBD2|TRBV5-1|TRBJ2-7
TGCGCCAGCAGCACGGGACTAGCGGGAAACCACGAGCAGTACTTC
CASSTGLAGNHEQYF
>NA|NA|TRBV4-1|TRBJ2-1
TGCGCCAGCAGCCACGGACAAATCTACAATGAGCAGTTCTTC
CASSHGQIYNEQFF
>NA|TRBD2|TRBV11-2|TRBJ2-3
TGTGCCAGCAGCTTGACTAGCGGGAGGGCCACAGATACGCAGTATTTT
CASSLTSGRATDTQYF
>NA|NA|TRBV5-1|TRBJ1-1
TGCGCCAGTTCGACAGTCTCGGCTGAAGCTTTCTTT
CASSTVSAEAFF